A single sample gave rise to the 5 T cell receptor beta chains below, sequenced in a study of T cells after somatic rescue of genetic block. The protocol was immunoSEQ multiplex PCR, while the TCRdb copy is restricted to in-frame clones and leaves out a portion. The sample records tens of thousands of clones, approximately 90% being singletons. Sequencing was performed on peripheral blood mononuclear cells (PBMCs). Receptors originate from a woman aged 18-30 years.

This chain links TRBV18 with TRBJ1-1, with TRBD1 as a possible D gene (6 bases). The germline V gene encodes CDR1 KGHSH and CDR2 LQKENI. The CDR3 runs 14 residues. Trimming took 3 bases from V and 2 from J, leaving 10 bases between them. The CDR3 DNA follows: TGTGCCAGCTCACCCTCAGGGGTAAACACTGAAGCTTTCTTT. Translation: CASSPSGVNTEAFF.

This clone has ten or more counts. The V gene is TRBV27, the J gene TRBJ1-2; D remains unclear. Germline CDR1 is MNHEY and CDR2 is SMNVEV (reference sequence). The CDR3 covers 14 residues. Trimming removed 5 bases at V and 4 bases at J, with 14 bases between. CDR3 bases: TGTGCCAGCAGTCTAGGTGGGCAGCCCTATGGCTACACCTTC. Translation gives CASSLGGQPYGYTF.

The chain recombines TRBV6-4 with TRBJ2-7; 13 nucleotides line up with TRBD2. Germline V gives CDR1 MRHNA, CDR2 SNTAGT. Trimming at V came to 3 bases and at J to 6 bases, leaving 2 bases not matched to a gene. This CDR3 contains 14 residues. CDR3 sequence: CASSEGLAGSEQYF. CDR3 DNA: TGTGCCAGCAGTGAGGGACTAGCGGGGAGCGAGCAGTACTTC.

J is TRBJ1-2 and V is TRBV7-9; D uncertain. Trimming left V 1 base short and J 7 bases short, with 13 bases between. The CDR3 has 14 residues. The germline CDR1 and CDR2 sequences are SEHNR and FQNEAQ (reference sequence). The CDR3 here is CASSLEHSDSGYTF. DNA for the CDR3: TGTGCCAGCAGCTTAGAGCACTCCGACTCTGGCTACACCTTC. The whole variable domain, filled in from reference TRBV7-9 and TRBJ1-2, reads DTGVSQNPRHKITKRGQNVTFRCDPISEHNRLYWYRQTLGQGPEFLTYFQNEAQLEKSRLLSDRFSAERPKGSFSTLEIQRTEQGDSAMYLCASSLEHSDSGYTFGSGTRLTVV.

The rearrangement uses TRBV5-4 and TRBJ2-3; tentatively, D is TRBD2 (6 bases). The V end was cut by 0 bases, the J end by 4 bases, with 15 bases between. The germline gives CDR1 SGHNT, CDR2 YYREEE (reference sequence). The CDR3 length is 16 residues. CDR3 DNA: TGTGCCAGCAGCTTGGGATTCACGGGAGAGGCAGATACGCAGTATTTT. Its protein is CASSLGFTGEADTQYF.